This T cell receptor (beta chain) was found in a study of Ad26.COV2.S vaccination and SARS-CoV-2 variants. In germline, CDR1 is MGHRA, CDR2 YSYEKL. V lost 6 bases and J 0 bases, leaving 12 bases between the germline ends. CDR3 size: 16 residues. Treatment here: 15 to 20 received Ad26.COV2.S at low or high dose, single or two shots; several received placebo; per-sample allocation not given. Samples came from day 63 after the first vaccine or placebo injection. The individual, an adult aged 18-55 years, was a donor in Boston. The table came from immunoSEQ multiplex PCR; TCRdb's copy has only in-frame clones and leaves some out. The repertoire holds hundreds of thousands of clones, with roughly 89% as singletons.

The chain recombines TRBV4-1 with TRBJ1-6; D gene unclear. The clonotype comes from a person between 18 and 65 years old who received the Ad26.COV2.S COVID-19 vaccine or a placebo. The input for sequencing was peripheral blood, taken in a trial of Ad26.COV2.S vaccine versus placebo. The CDR3 spells CASSIMRSSYNSPLHF. CDR3 bases: TGCGCCAGCAGTATTATGAGGAGCTCCTATAATTCACCCCTCCACTTT.